The 18 T cell receptor beta chains below were found in one sample sequenced in a study of T cells after yellow fever vaccination. MiXCR, run by TCRdb on the 5' RACE reads, gives a single entry per CDR3 protein. The table lists some 350,000 distinct CDR3 sequences, roughly 8.7% of them singletons. Sequencing used PBMCs, obtained on the day of the first yellow fever vaccination. These receptors all stem from a man aged 18 to 29 who received the YFV17D yellow fever vaccine.

This clonotype was picked up a small number of times. V usage is TRBV5-6 and J usage is TRBJ1-5; D unclear. The CDR3 length is 11 residues. Germline V CDR1 and CDR2: SGHDT, YYEEEE. The V and J ends lost 6 bases and 9 bases respectively, with 10 bases between them. The CDR3 sequence is CASTKPGPQHF. DNA of the CDR3: TGTGCCAGCACCAAACCTGGGCCCCAGCATTTT.

This clonotype was seen only a few times. The J gene is TRBJ2-1, the V gene TRBV6-2 or TRBV6-3; a possible D gene is TRBD1 (6 bases). The CDR3 covers 16 residues. The germline CDR1 and CDR2 sequences are MNHEY and SVGEGT. V was cut by 8 bases and J by 8 bases, with 25 bases left in between. CDR3 amino acids: CASRSWGQGARDEQFF. The DNA of the CDR3 is TGTGCCAGCCGAAGTTGGGGGCAGGGAGCTCGGGATGAGCAGTTCTTC.

This chain joins TRBV7-9 and TRBJ2-5; the match to TRBD1 covers 11 bases. This CDR3 is 15 amino acids long. V dropped 5 bases and J dropped 5; count of bases not matched to a gene: 7. The V gene's germline CDR1 is SEHNR and CDR2 FQNEAQ (reference sequence). In nucleotides, the CDR3 is TGTGCCAGCAGCCCATGGGACAGGGGGACTGAGACCCAGTACTTC. Amino acids: CASSPWDRGTETQYF.

The genes are TRBV12-3 or TRBV12-4 and TRBJ2-3, with 7 bases matching TRBD2. J gave up 2 bases and V 6 bases, and 8 bases lay outside the gene matches. This CDR3 is built from 15 residues. This CDR3 reads CASSGWGGYTDTQYF. For the CDR3, the DNA is TGTGCCAGCAGCGGATGGGGGGGATACACAGATACGCAGTATTTT.

The V gene is TRBV7-3, the J gene TRBJ1-3, with a possible D match to TRBD1 (6 bases). This CDR3 region has 19 residues. The V end lost 2 bases, the J end lost 1 base, and 21 bases lay between the germline ends. Germline CDR1 reads SGHTA; CDR2 reads FQGTGA. The CDR3 spells CASSLGPPDPTGSGNTIYF. In DNA form, the CDR3 reads TGTGCCAGCAGCTTAGGCCCACCGGATCCAACAGGGTCTGGAAACACCATATATTTT.

This clonotype was seen only a few times. V and J are TRBV19 and TRBJ2-2, with D unclear. The germline gives CDR1 LNHDA, CDR2 SQIVND (reference sequence). The ends were cut back, 1 base at V and 4 bases at J, with 7 bases in the middle. This CDR3 is 14 amino acids long. CDR3 coding DNA: TGTGCCAGTAGTATAGTAGGCAGCACCGGGGAGCTGTTTTTT. Translated: CASSIVGSTGELFF.

This clonotype has just a few counts. The chain links TRBV7-9 to TRBJ2-1; possibly TRBD1 for D (5 bases). The CDR3 spans 15 residues. Germline values: CDR1 SEHNR, CDR2 FQNEAQ (reference sequence). V lost 5 bases, J lost 7 bases, and 18 bases lay in between. The DNA for the CDR3 is TGTGCCAGCAGCCCTAAGTACAGGATTAGGAATGAGCAGTTCTTC. It is translated as CASSPKYRIRNEQFF.

The chain carries TRBV5-5 and TRBJ2-7; perhaps TRBD1 as D (6 bases). Germline V CDR1 and CDR2: SGHKS, YYEKEE (reference sequence). The CDR3 has 16 amino acids. Between the trimmed V and J ends, which lost 0 bases and 3 bases, there was a span of 16 bases. The CDR3 coding sequence is TGTGCCAGCAGCTTGGCGGGACACAGAGAATTCTACGAGCAGTACGTC. It yields the protein CASSLAGHREFYEQYV.

The chain employs TRBV7-2 and TRBJ2-5, with 12 bases identical to TRBD2. Germline assignment: CDR1 SGHTA and CDR2 FQGNSA. The V segment lost 1 base and the J segment 8 bases; nucleotides outside the gene matches: 8. CDR3 length: 16 residues. The CDR3 region has the DNA TGTGCCAGCAGCTTAGAACCACTAGCGGGGGGTACCACCCAGTACTTC. Protein: CASSLEPLAGGTTQYF.

The chain has TRBV7-9 and TRBJ2-3; 9 nucleotides agree with TRBD1. The CDR3 consists of 14 residues. V lost 5 bases, J lost 5 bases, and 5 bases stayed unmatched. Per germline, CDR1 SEHNR and CDR2 FQNEAQ (reference sequence). The DNA of the CDR3 is TGTGCCAGCAGCACCACAGGGGGCCTAGATACGCAGTATTTT. This codes for CASSTTGGLDTQYF.

This clonotype was counted at least ten times. V and J are TRBV12-3 or TRBV12-4 and TRBJ1-1; tentative D call: TRBD1 (5 bases). V dropped 4 bases and J dropped 3 bases, with 9 bases sitting between them. CDR3 length equals 13 residues. CDR3 nucleotide sequence: TGTGCCAGCAGTTGGGGGGTCGACACTGAAGCTTTCTTT. Encoded protein: CASSWGVDTEAFF.

This clonotype showed up many times. This chain joins TRBV27 and TRBJ1-5; D is ambiguous. Germline V gene sequence: CDR1 MNHEY, CDR2 SMNVEV (reference sequence). The CDR3 length is 17 residues. V dropped 2 bases and J dropped 0 bases, with 14 bases sitting between them. DNA of the CDR3: TGTGCCAGCAGTTTACGAGGACGGACTAATAGCAATCAGCCCCAGCATTTT. Translated: CASSLRGRTNSNQPQHF.

This clonotype showed up just a few times. The V and J genes are TRBV7-2 and TRBJ2-3, with D unclear. V was clipped by 2 bases and J by 2 bases, with 8 bases between them. The CDR3 is made up of 14 amino acids. Germline V gene lookup returns CDR1 SGHTA and CDR2 FQGNSA. In DNA form, the CDR3 reads TGTGCCAGCAGCTTATCTTTGGTCACAGATACGCAGTATTTT. It translates to CASSLSLVTDTQYF.

This clonotype has more than one count but fewer than ten. This chain's CDR3 is CASSRPGLAGPTDTQYF. In nucleotides, the CDR3 is TGTGCCAGCAGTCGACCCGGACTAGCGGGACCCACAGATACGCAGTATTTT. The genes are TRBV12-3 or TRBV12-4 and TRBJ2-3; TRBD2 agrees at 12 bases. This CDR3 is 17 amino acids long. The ends lost 5 bases at V and 2 bases at J; junction bases unmatched: 8.

This chain links TRBV10-3 with TRBJ2-1; 8 nucleotides align to TRBD1. The CDR3 covers 16 residues. Germline V lookup: CDR1 ENHRY, CDR2 SYGVKD. V lost 10 bases to trimming and J lost 6 bases; unmatched junction nucleotides: 17. The chain's CDR3 is CATTGTGSFWGNEQFF. The CDR3 DNA reads as TGTGCCACCACCGGGACAGGATCATTCTGGGGCAATGAGCAGTTCTTC.

Regarding this clonotype: A much larger clone is a single base away; this may be a read error. The chain recombines TRBV7-2 with TRBJ2-5; no firm D call. V lost 6 bases, J lost 2 bases, and 13 bases lay in between. The CDR3 extends over 14 amino acids. Per the germline V gene, CDR1 is SGHTA and CDR2 is FQGNSA. As DNA, the CDR3 is TGTGCCAGCAGATTGATGGACGGACAAGAGACCCAGTACTTC. This encodes CASRLMDGQETQYF. Full variable domain (remainder filled in from reference TRBV7-2 and TRBJ2-5): GAGVSQSPSNKVTEKGKDVELRCDPISGHTALYWYRQSLGQGLEFLIYFQGNSAPDKSGLPSDRFSAERTGGSVSTLTIQRTQQEDSAVYLCASRLMDGQETQYFGPGTRLLVL.

V and J are TRBV6-2 or TRBV6-3 and TRBJ2-5; D assignment may be TRBD1 or TRBD2 (5 bases each). Per the germline V gene, CDR1 is MNHEY and CDR2 is SVGEGT. CDR3 length: 16 amino acids. Trimming left V 0 bases short and J 5 bases short, with 16 bases between. CDR3 sequence reads: CASSYSRGAGGETQYF. The CDR3 DNA sequence: TGTGCCAGCAGTTACTCGAGAGGGGCTGGCGGGGAGACCCAGTACTTC.

This clonotype has ten or more counts. The rearrangement joins TRBV7-9 to TRBJ2-1; a weak D match, TRBD1 (6 bases). This CDR3 has 15 residues. With 3 bases removed from V and 2 bases from J, the gap between germline ends came to 11 bases. Germline V gene sequence: CDR1 SEHNR, CDR2 FQNEAQ (reference sequence). CDR3 in amino acids: CASSFQGPTYNEQFF. In DNA, the CDR3 is TGTGCCAGCAGCTTTCAGGGGCCGACCTACAATGAGCAGTTCTTC.